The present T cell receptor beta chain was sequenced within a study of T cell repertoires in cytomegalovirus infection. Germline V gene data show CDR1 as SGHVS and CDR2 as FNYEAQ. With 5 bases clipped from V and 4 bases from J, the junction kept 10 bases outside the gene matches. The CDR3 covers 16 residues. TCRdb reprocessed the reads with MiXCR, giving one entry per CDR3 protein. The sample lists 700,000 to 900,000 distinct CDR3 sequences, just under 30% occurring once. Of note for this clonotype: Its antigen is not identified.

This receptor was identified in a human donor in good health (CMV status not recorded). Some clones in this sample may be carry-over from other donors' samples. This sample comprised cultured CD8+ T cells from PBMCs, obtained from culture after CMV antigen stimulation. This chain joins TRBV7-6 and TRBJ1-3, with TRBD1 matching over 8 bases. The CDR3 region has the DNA TGTGCCAGCAGCCACGGACAGGGAATAGGCGGAAACACCATATATTTT. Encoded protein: CASSHGQGIGGNTIYF.